A selection of T cell receptor beta chains follows, all from one sample in a study of CD8 T cells in ankylosing spondylitis. TCRdb ran MiXCR on the 5' RACE reads and lists one entry per CDR3 protein. Seen here are 150,000 to 200,000 distinct CDR3 sequences, 11% observed once, and the top ten hold almost 30%. Source material: blood, either unsorted or a sorted T cell fraction (not recorded which). The receptors stem from a male donor with ankylosing spondylitis or in good health (not recorded which). CDR3s include the opening cysteine and the closing phenylalanine or tryptophan. The D gene is left open where the match is weak. Clone size is not always given. Where it is, it says once, few, many or a class for expanded clones.

CASSPSSAGGGDTQYF	TGTGCCAGCTCACCCTCCTCGGCAGGGGGCGGAGATACGCAGTATTTT	TRBJ2-3	few	16	TRBD1	TRBV18
CASSLGRGNTEAFF	TGTGCCAGCAGTTTAGGCAGGGGCAACACTGAAGCTTTCTTT	TRBJ1-1	many	14	-	TRBV28
CASSPWIQGLNTEAFF	TGTGCCAGCTCACCGTGGATACAGGGCTTGAACACTGAAGCTTTCTTT	TRBJ1-1	-	16	-	TRBV18
CASSVDWGTLQVPEYNEQFF	TGTGCCAGCAGCGTAGACTGGGGGACGCTCCAGGTCCCGGAATACAATGAGCAGTTCTTC	TRBJ2-1	-	20	-	TRBV9
CASSHPRDRQQTQYF	TGTGCCAGCAGCCACCCCCGCGACAGGCAACAGACCCAGTACTTC	TRBJ2-5	few	15	-	TRBV7-2
CSARDLAGRPETQYF	TGCAGTGCTAGAGATCTAGCGGGGCGCCCAGAGACCCAGTACTTC	TRBJ2-5	few	15	TRBD2	TRBV20-1
CASSLVVGYEQFF	TGTGCCAGCAGCTTAGTCGTAGGCTATGAGCAGTTCTTC	TRBJ2-1	many	13	-	TRBV7-6
CSARPPGLAGSSEQFF	TGCAGTGCTAGGCCCCCGGGACTAGCGGGATCAAGTGAGCAGTTCTTC	TRBJ2-1	few	16	TRBD2	TRBV20-1
CSVGTGGVYEKLFF	TGCAGCGTCGGGACAGGGGGCGTGTACGAAAAACTGTTTTTT	TRBJ1-4	many	14	TRBD1	TRBV29-1
CASSSFSQGSGTDTQYF	TGCGCCAGCAGCTCGTTTTCCCAGGGCTCAGGCACAGATACGCAGTATTTT	TRBJ2-3	many	17	-	TRBV5-1
CASSPEAGGQETQYF	TGTGCCAGCAGCCCAGAGGCGGGGGGGCAAGAGACCCAGTACTTC	TRBJ2-5	-	15	TRBD2	TRBV7-2
CASSFRSLEAFF	TGTGCCAGCAGTTTTCGGTCCTTAGAAGCTTTCTTT	TRBJ1-1	many	12	-	TRBV12-3/TRBV12-4
CSASPTTGGRGQPQHF	TGCAGTGCTAGCCCCACGACAGGGGGACGAGGTCAGCCCCAGCATTTT	TRBJ1-5	-	16	TRBD1	TRBV20-1
CSVEVDVMTSPATDTQYF	TGCAGCGTTGAAGTGGATGTAATGACTAGTCCCGCCACAGATACGCAGTATTTT	TRBJ2-3	many	18	-	TRBV29-1
CASSFMGLRIDEQFF	TGTGCCAGCAGTTTTATGGGTCTAAGGATTGATGAGCAGTTCTTC	TRBJ2-1	many	15	-	TRBV27
CASSLLGEAPETQYF	TGTGCCAGCAGCCTACTTGGTGAAGCACCGGAGACCCAGTACTTC	TRBJ2-5	few	15	-	TRBV4-2
CASSLALTHEQFF	TGCGCCAGCAGCTTGGCGCTGACTCATGAGCAGTTCTTC	TRBJ2-1	many	13	-	TRBV5-1
CASSLDWSDIQETQYF	TGTGCCAGCAGCTTAGATTGGAGTGATATCCAAGAGACCCAGTACTTC	TRBJ2-5	-	16	-	TRBV11-2
CASSLTMGRDTEAFF	TGTGCCAGCAGCCTGACCATGGGTCGGGACACTGAAGCTTTCTTT	TRBJ1-1	many	15	-	TRBV13
CASSLAGGSGEQYF	TGTGCCAGCAGTTTAGCGGGAGGGTCTGGAGAGCAGTACTTC	TRBJ2-7	-	14	TRBD2	TRBV12-3/TRBV12-4
CSARGSQETQYF	TGCAGTGCTAGAGGCTCTCAAGAGACCCAGTACTTC	TRBJ2-5	many	12	-	TRBV20-1
CSARERGRSGELFF	TGCAGTGCCAGGGAAAGGGGGCGATCCGGGGAGCTGTTTTTT	TRBJ2-2	many	14	TRBD1	TRBV20-1
CASSQDFPGGSYEQYF	TGTGCCAGCAGCCAAGATTTCCCGGGAGGCTCCTACGAGCAGTACTTC	TRBJ2-7	many	16	TRBD2	TRBV3-1
CASSSRSRAASADTQYF	TGTGCCAGCAGCTCTCGATCCCGGGCCGCTAGCGCAGATACGCAGTATTTT	TRBJ2-3	few	17	-	TRBV11-3
CASSTPGRVTEAFF	TGCGCCAGCAGCACCCCGGGGAGGGTCACTGAAGCTTTCTTT	TRBJ1-1	many	14	-	TRBV5-1
CATSDLSRNEQFF	TGTGCCACCAGTGATTTATCACGCAATGAGCAGTTCTTC	TRBJ2-1	few	13	-	TRBV24-1
CASRLREGSYEQYF	TGTGCCAGCAGGTTAAGAGAGGGGTCCTACGAGCAGTACTTC	TRBJ2-7	-	14	-	TRBV7-8
CATSDSGGANEQFF	TGTGCCACCAGTGACTCCGGGGGGGCCAATGAGCAGTTCTTC	TRBJ2-1	many	14	TRBD2	TRBV24-1
CASSFMAATNEKLFF	TGTGCCAGCAGCTTTATGGCGGCAACTAATGAAAAACTGTTTTTT	TRBJ1-4	few	15	-	TRBV11-3
CSADGGFNIQYF	TGCAGCGCCGACGGAGGGTTTAACATTCAGTACTTC	TRBJ2-4	-	12	-	TRBV29-1
CASSLQGSDTQYF	TGCGCCAGCAGCTTGCAGGGATCAGATACGCAGTATTTT	TRBJ2-3	few	13	-	TRBV5-1
CASGLGSGKSGATQYF	TGTGCCAGCGGTTTAGGTAGCGGGAAGTCCGGAGCTACGCAGTATTTT	TRBJ2-3	-	16	TRBD2	TRBV12-3/TRBV12-4
CASSDAGDEQYF	TGTGCCAGCAGCGATGCCGGGGACGAGCAGTACTTC	TRBJ2-7	many	12	-	TRBV16
CASSLVSLDYNEQFF	TGTGCCAGCAGCTTAGTTAGTCTAGACTACAATGAGCAGTTCTTC	TRBJ2-1	-	15	-	TRBV7-2
CASSGRQIQETQYF	TGTGCCAGCAGCGGGAGACAAATCCAAGAGACCCAGTACTTC	TRBJ2-5	-	14	-	TRBV7-8
CATRAGQGAFMNTEAFF	TGTGCCACCAGGGCGGGACAGGGGGCTTTTATGAACACTGAAGCTTTCTTT	TRBJ1-1	few	17	TRBD1	TRBV15
CASSSTPQDQGSPLHF	TGTGCCAGCAGCTCCACCCCGCAGGATCAGGGTTCACCCCTCCACTTT	TRBJ1-6	-	16	-	TRBV7-2
CASSLSGGRGELFF	TGCGCCAGCAGCTTGTCCGGGGGCAGGGGGGAGCTGTTTTTT	TRBJ2-2	many	14	-	TRBV5-1
CSVEFRTDTGELFF	TGCAGCGTTGAATTCCGGACAGACACCGGGGAGCTGTTTTTT	TRBJ2-2	many	14	-	TRBV29-1
CATSRDAVQGGYVGNQPQHF	TGTGCCACCAGCAGAGATGCAGTGCAGGGGGGATATGTCGGCAATCAGCCCCAGCATTTT	TRBJ1-5	-	20	TRBD1	TRBV15
CASTSAGTGGKETQYF	TGTGCCAGCACCTCGGCCGGGACAGGGGGCAAAGAGACCCAGTACTTC	TRBJ2-5	many	16	TRBD1	TRBV28
CASSLQAGSTDTQYF	TGTGCCAGCAGCTTACAGGCCGGGAGCACAGATACGCAGTATTTT	TRBJ2-3	few	15	-	TRBV7-2
CASSRDRDYLDTQYF	TGTGCCAGCTCGCGGGACAGGGACTATCTGGATACGCAGTATTTT	TRBJ2-3	few	15	TRBD1	TRBV18
CSSGGQGVTNYGYTF	TGCAGCAGTGGGGGACAGGGGGTAACTAACTATGGCTACACCTTC	TRBJ1-2	few	15	TRBD1	TRBV29-1
CASTPPGRDGTEAFF	TGTGCCAGCACCCCACCGGGCAGGGACGGCACTGAAGCTTTCTTT	TRBJ1-1	many	15	-	TRBV25-1
CASSQDLQAETQYF	TGCGCCAGCAGCCAAGATCTACAGGCCGAGACCCAGTACTTC	TRBJ2-5	-	14	-	TRBV4-1
CASSPLTANTEAFF	TGTGCCAGCTCACCACTCACAGCGAACACTGAAGCTTTCTTT	TRBJ1-1	few	14	-	TRBV18
CASSSNFGETQYF	TGTGCCAGCAGCTCAAACTTTGGGGAGACCCAGTACTTC	TRBJ2-5	many	13	-	TRBV7-6
CASSLIGLSGNTGELFF	TGCGCCAGCAGCCTTATCGGACTATCTGGAAACACCGGGGAGCTGTTTTTT	TRBJ2-2	-	17	-	TRBV5-1